One sample yielded the 24 T cell receptor beta chains listed below, sequenced in a study of T cells in Graves' hyperthyroidism and ophthalmopathy. Authors of the study amplified TCR beta CDR3 regions from RNA transcripts. HTBI primers were used for first-round RT-PCR of the TCR CDR3. TCRdb recomputed calls from the multiplex PCR reads with MiXCR, one row per CDR3 protein. The sample has hundreds of thousands of distinct CDR3 sequences, 15% to 19% seen once; the top ten hold 7.5% to 8%. The sequencing sample was made of blood. These TCRs come from a woman aged 18-29 years with Graves' hyperthyroidism.

In this sample, this clonotype turned up many times. The chain employs TRBV18 and TRBJ2-5; 8 nucleotides line up with TRBD2. V gave up 0 bases and J gave up 2 bases; unmatched junction bases: 5. The CDR3 runs to 16 residues. CDR1 and CDR2 (germline): KGHSH, LQKENI. Written as DNA, the CDR3 is TGTGCCAGCTCACCACCGGTTAGCGGGGTTCAAGAGACCCAGTACTTC. This sequence encodes CASSPPVSGVQETQYF.

This clonotype was picked up many times. The chain employs TRBV5-4 and TRBJ2-5, with D uncertain. Germline assignment: CDR1 SGHNT and CDR2 YYREEE (reference sequence). This CDR3 is 15 amino acids long. V was pared by 0 bases and J by 2 bases, with 11 bases between. For the CDR3, the DNA is TGTGCCAGCAGCTTGGGGCTAGGGATACAAGAGACCCAGTACTTC. This gives the protein CASSLGLGIQETQYF.

This clonotype was recorded at least ten times. V is TRBV6-1 and J is TRBJ1-2; 12 bases map to TRBD1. Trimming cost V 7 bases and J 7 bases; bases outside gene matches: 10. Germline CDR1 and CDR2: MNHNS and SASEGT. The CDR3 runs 15 residues. The CDR3 loop is CASKYRDRGPLGYTF. The CDR3 DNA follows: TGTGCCAGCAAGTACCGGGACAGGGGGCCGCTTGGCTACACCTTC.

V usage is TRBV20-1 and J usage is TRBJ2-3; 12 bases are shared with TRBD2. V was pared by 1 base and J by 0 bases, with 5 bases of the junction left unmatched. Germline CDR1 is DFQATT and CDR2 is SNEGSKA (reference sequence). The CDR3 length is 17 residues. The CDR3 DNA is TGCAGTGCTAGAGGCCCCGGACTAGCGGGGAGCACAGATACGCAGTATTTT. It specifies CSARGPGLAGSTDTQYF.

This clonotype came up many times. The rearrangement links TRBV6-1 to TRBJ2-7; a weak D match, TRBD2 (5 bases). CDR1 and CDR2 from the germline V gene are MNHNS and SASEGT. Trimming removed 6 bases from V and 0 bases from J, with 18 bases in between. The CDR3 runs 16 residues. Written as DNA, the CDR3 is TGTGCCAGCAGCCTCCCGGGCGGGCTGAGCTCCTACGAGCAGTACTTC. Its protein product is CASSLPGGLSSYEQYF.

As for this clonotype: The junction does not match germline at one end; this may be a read error. The chain uses TRBV11-2 and TRBJ2-1; D is possibly TRBD1 or TRBD2 (5 bases each). Germline V gene data show CDR1 as SGHAT and CDR2 as FQNNGV. The CDR3 has 17 amino acids. The CDR3 sequence: CASSLPLAGTGYNEQLF. DNA for the CDR3: TGTGCCAGCAGCTTACCCTTAGCCGGGACGGGCTACAATGAGCAGCTCTTC.

This clonotype showed up many times. The rearrangement uses TRBV18 and TRBJ1-2, with D possibly TRBD1 on 6 matching bases. The ends were cut back, 1 base at V and 7 bases at J, with 13 bases in the middle. The length of the CDR3 is 14 residues. Germline CDR1 and CDR2: KGHSH and LQKENI. CDR3 sequence reads: CASSPQQGSSGYTF. In DNA, the CDR3 is TGTGCCAGCTCACCACAGCAGGGGTCGTCTGGCTACACCTTC. The full variable domain, in which reference TRBV18 and TRBJ1-2 provide the parts outside the CDR3, is NAGVMQNPRHLVRRRGQEARLRCSPMKGHSHVYWYRQLPEEGLKFMVYLQKENIIDESGMPKERFSAEFPKEGPSILRIQQVVRGDSAAYFCASSPQQGSSGYTFGSGTRLTVV.

About this clonotype itself: A read error is possible here, since a much larger clone lies one base away. The chain links TRBV20-1 to TRBJ1-5, with D possibly matching TRBD1 (5 bases). This CDR3 is built from 15 residues. The germline V gene has CDR1 DFQATT and CDR2 SNEGSKA (reference sequence). CDR3 loop: CSSRRGLVGNQPQHF. The CDR3 region has the DNA TGCAGTTCTAGAAGGGGATTGGTCGGCAATCAGCCCCAGCATTTT.

This clonotype was detected many times. The genes are TRBV15 and TRBJ2-5, with TRBD2 matching over 11 bases. V shed 3 bases and J 2 bases; nucleotides not matched to a gene: 8. The CDR3 has 17 amino acids. Germline CDR1 and CDR2: LNHNV and YYDKDF (reference sequence). The CDR3 DNA reads as TGTGCCACCAGCAGCGGACTAGCGGGCCTTTATCAAGAGACCCAGTACTTC. Its translation is CATSSGLAGLYQETQYF.

This clonotype was seen many times. This chain connects TRBV28 to TRBJ2-7; possibly TRBD1 for D (6 bases). Germline V gene lookup returns CDR1 MDHEN and CDR2 SYDVKM. V was pared by 6 bases and J by 1 base, with 13 bases between. The CDR3 extends over 14 amino acids. CDR3 DNA: TGTGCCAGCAGCCCACACGACAGGTCCTACGAGCAGTACTTC. It yields the protein CASSPHDRSYEQYF.

In DNA, the CDR3 is TGCGCCAGCAGCTTACCCCCCACAGGGGCTAATTATAATTCACCCCTCCACTTT. Translated, it gives CASSLPPTGANYNSPLHF. The chain couples TRBV5-1 to TRBJ1-6, with TRBD1 matching 7 bases. CDR3 length: 18 residues. Germline V gene data show CDR1 as SGHRS and CDR2 as YFSETQ. Trimming took 2 bases from V and 4 from J; bases not matched to a gene: 12. The entire variable domain, with the rest obtained from reference TRBV5-1 and TRBJ1-6, is as follows: KAGVTQTPRYLIKTRGQQVTLSCSPISGHRSVSWYQQTPGQGLQFLFEYFSETQRNKGNFPGRFSGRQFSNSRSEMNVSTLELGDSALYLCASSLPPTGANYNSPLHFGNGTRLTVT.

This rearrangement joins TRBV4-1 to TRBJ2-7, with D uncertain. Germline V lookup: CDR1 MGHRA, CDR2 YSYEKL. The CDR3 totals 14 residues. The germline V and J ends were trimmed by 1 base and 3 bases, with 10 bases remaining between them. The CDR3 loop reads CASSQVRTDYEQYF. CDR3 bases: TGCGCCAGCAGCCAAGTACGCACAGACTACGAGCAGTACTTC.

This clonotype was found many times. The chain employs TRBV20-1 and TRBJ2-1; D is perhaps TRBD2 (7 bases). The CDR3 runs to 15 residues. CDR1 and CDR2 from the germline V gene are DFQATT and SNEGSKA (reference sequence). Trimming took 0 bases from V and 9 from J, leaving 18 bases between them. Here the CDR3 DNA reads TGCAGTGCTAGAGATCGGGGGGCGTATCGTCCTGAGCAGTTCTTC. As protein: CSARDRGAYRPEQFF.

This clonotype was detected many times. The rearrangement uses TRBV18 and TRBJ1-2; D unresolved. This CDR3 has 14 residues. V lost 0 bases, J lost 5 bases, and 10 bases lay in between. Germline loops: CDR1 KGHSH, CDR2 LQKENI. CDR3: CASSPPSGPYGYTF. Written as DNA, the CDR3 is TGTGCCAGCTCACCACCCTCCGGGCCGTATGGCTACACCTTC.

This clonotype was recorded at least ten times. The gene calls are TRBV3-1 and TRBJ2-4; 10 positions agree with TRBD2. J gave up 4 bases and V 0 bases, and 0 bases lay outside the gene matches. The CDR3 runs to 15 residues. Germline V gives CDR1 LGHDT, CDR2 YNNKEL (reference sequence). The CDR3: CASSQELAGKNIQYF. The DNA of the CDR3 is TGTGCCAGCAGCCAAGAACTAGCGGGGAAAAACATTCAGTACTTC.

This clonotype showed up many times. The V and J genes are TRBV7-6 and TRBJ1-1; a possible D gene is TRBD1 (6 bases). This CDR3 has 15 amino acids. Germline V gene lookup returns CDR1 SGHVS and CDR2 FNYEAQ. Deletions cut 1 base from V and 3 bases from J, with 12 bases between. This CDR3 reads CASSLVQGGDTEAFF. CDR3 bases: TGTGCCAGCAGCTTAGTACAGGGAGGGGACACTGAAGCTTTCTTT.

In this sample, this clonotype turned up many times. The rearrangement joins TRBV7-6 to TRBJ1-6; no clear D gene. Germline V CDR1 and CDR2: SGHVS, FNYEAQ. The V end was cut by 2 bases, the J end by 4 bases, with 15 bases between. The CDR3 is made up of 17 amino acids. The chain's CDR3 is CASSLSPLAGYNSPLHF. The CDR3 DNA is TGTGCCAGCAGCTTAAGCCCCCTTGCGGGTTATAATTCACCCCTCCACTTT.

The J gene is TRBJ1-2, the V gene TRBV4-1; TRBD1 agrees at 8 bases. With V trimmed by 2 bases and J by 6 bases, 11 bases remained unmatched. The CDR3 totals 16 residues. The germline gives CDR1 MGHRA, CDR2 YSYEKL. The CDR3 protein is CASSQTQGARFNGYTF. The CDR3 DNA reads as TGCGCCAGCAGCCAAACTCAGGGGGCAAGGTTTAATGGCTACACCTTC.

CDR3 nucleotides: TGTGCCAGCAGTTACTGGACAGGGAGGCAGCCCCAGCATTTT. Translated: CASSYWTGRQPQHF. The chain joins TRBV6-5 to TRBJ1-5; 8 nucleotides line up with TRBD1. V lost 1 base and J lost 7; bases outside the gene matches: 3. The CDR3 runs to 14 residues. Germline CDR1 is MNHEY and CDR2 is SVGAGI.

In this sample, this clonotype turned up many times. DNA for the CDR3: TGTGCCTGGAGTCTCGGGCGGATGGGGAATTCACCCCTCCACTTT. This codes for CAWSLGRMGNSPLHF. This sequence joins TRBV30 and TRBJ1-6; D is unresolved. V was pared by 2 bases and J by 7 bases, with 15 bases between. The CDR3 sequence is 15 residues long. CDR1 and CDR2 (germline): GTSNPN, SVGIG (reference sequence).

This clonotype was detected many times. V and J are TRBV11-1 and TRBJ2-5; the D call may be TRBD1 or TRBD2 (5 bases each). V was pared by 5 bases and J by 5 bases, with 18 bases between. This CDR3 spans 15 amino acids. Looked up from germline, CDR1 is SGHAT and CDR2 is FQDESV (reference sequence). The CDR3 nucleotides read TGTGCCAGCAGCCACAGGACCGGGGCCTGGGAGACCCAGTACTTC. It yields the protein CASSHRTGAWETQYF.

J is TRBJ2-7 and V is TRBV6-1; possibly TRBD2 for D (6 bases). Trimming took 2 bases from V and 1 from J, leaving 15 bases between them. The CDR3 loop spans 16 amino acids. CDR1 is MNHNS, CDR2 SASEGT, per germline. The CDR3 DNA is TGTGCCAGCAGTGAATGGCGGGGTAGTTTATCCTACGAGCAGTACTTC. Amino acid sequence: CASSEWRGSLSYEQYF.

This clonotype has a count of ten or more. CDR3 amino acids: CASTLAGGRWSGTDTQYF. CDR3 DNA sequence: TGTGCCAGCACACTAGCGGGGGGGCGATGGAGCGGCACAGATACGCAGTATTTT. The V call is TRBV2, the J call TRBJ2-3; 13 nucleotides align to TRBD2. CDR1 SNHLY and CDR2 FYNNEI come from the germline V gene. The trim removed 7 bases at V and 1 base at J, leaving 11 bases unmatched. This CDR3 has 18 residues.

The chain uses TRBV5-4 and TRBJ2-1; 9 positions agree with TRBD1. Germline CDR1 SGHNT, CDR2 YYREEE (reference sequence). This CDR3 has 18 residues. V lost 4 bases to trimming and J lost 0 bases; unmatched junction nucleotides: 11. CDR3: CASSRGQGMGSSYNEQFF. In DNA, the CDR3 is TGTGCCAGCAGCCGGGGACAGGGTATGGGGAGCTCCTACAATGAGCAGTTCTTC.